The 31 T cell receptor beta chains in this list originate from one sample, sequenced in a study of human T cells and chemical hapten exposure. Using its own MiXCR run on the RACE reads, TCRdb lists one record per CDR3 protein. The sample contains a few hundred thousand distinct CDR3 sequences, 5% to 6.5% of which appear only once. The time point: pre-sensitization, week 0. The treatment was: therapeutic diphenylcyclopropenone sensitization with weekly scalp DPC. The sequenced sample was whole blood, obtained in connection with sensitization to the hapten diphenylcyclopropenone (DPC). The receptors stem from a woman aged 18-29 years with alopecia areata. Some clones in this sample may be carry-over from other donors' samples.

The chain is built from TRBV7-2 and TRBJ2-1; D gene uncertain. The germline gives CDR1 SGHTA, CDR2 FQGNSA. Trimming left V 6 bases short and J 2 bases short, with 8 bases between. The CDR3 extends over 13 amino acids. CDR3 loop: CASRLDPYNEQFF. The CDR3 DNA sequence: TGTGCCAGCAGGCTTGATCCCTACAATGAGCAGTTCTTC.

This clonotype was picked up many times. This chain connects TRBV5-6 to TRBJ2-5; 12 bases line up with TRBD2. The CDR3 totals 16 residues. Trimming removed 0 bases from V and 5 bases from J; junction bases left unmatched: 5. In germline, CDR1 is SGHDT, CDR2 YYEEEE. CDR3 residues: CASSLGLAGARETQYF. CDR3 coding DNA: TGTGCCAGCAGCTTGGGACTAGCGGGGGCCCGGGAGACCCAGTACTTC.

This clonotype showed up many times. The chain uses TRBV6-2 or TRBV6-3 and TRBJ2-3, with a tentative D call TRBD1 (9 bases). V shed 6 bases and J shed 4 bases, with 20 bases lying between them. Germline CDR1 MNHEY, CDR2 SVGEGT. This CDR3 is 16 amino acids long. CDR3 protein: CASSTGQGTSADTQYF. CDR3 bases: TGTGCCAGCAGCACAGGACAGGGGACTAGTGCAGATACGCAGTATTTT.

This clonotype was counted ten times or more. The chain recombines TRBV29-1 with TRBJ1-1; 9 bases fit TRBD1. V lost 7 bases to trimming and J lost 10 bases; unmatched junction nucleotides: 10. Germline V gene data show CDR1 as SQVTM and CDR2 as ANQGSEA. The CDR3 totals 12 residues. The CDR3 nucleotides read TGCAGCGCTGTTACAGGGGGCCGGGGAGCTTTCTTT. Its protein is CSAVTGGRGAFF.

This chain links TRBV5-4 with TRBJ1-1; D ambiguous. This CDR3 contains 16 residues. V lost 5 bases to trimming and J lost 5 bases, with 22 bases between them. The germline gives CDR1 SGHNT, CDR2 YYREEE (reference sequence). The CDR3 reads CASRLRSVAGGTEAFF. CDR3 coding DNA: TGTGCCAGCAGGCTGAGGTCCGTGGCCGGCGGGACTGAAGCTTTCTTT. Variable domain in full (rest from reference TRBV5-4 and TRBJ1-1): ETGVTQSPTHLIKTRGQQVTLRCSSQSGHNTVSWYQQALGQGPQFIFQYYREEENGRGNFPPRFSGLQFPNYSSELNVNALELDDSALYLCASRLRSVAGGTEAFFGQGTRLTVV.

The J gene is TRBJ2-1, the V gene TRBV5-1; the match to TRBD1 covers 7 bases. The CDR3 loop spans 11 amino acids. After removal of 2 bases from V and 15 bases from J, the junction contained 5 bases not matched to a gene. In germline, CDR1 is SGHRS, CDR2 YFSETQ. CDR3 nucleotides: TGCGCCAGCAGCTTTGGGACAGTGTCGTTCTTC. Translating it yields CASSFGTVSFF.

The chain employs TRBV6-5 and TRBJ1-2; 10 bases match TRBD1. Per germline, CDR1 MNHEY and CDR2 SVGAGI. V trimming: 0 bases; J trimming: 5 bases; junction bases outside the gene matches: 6. The CDR3 totals 16 residues. In DNA, the CDR3 is TGTGCCAGCAGTTACTCGAAAATGGGACAGGGGTATGGCTACACCTTC. As protein: CASSYSKMGQGYGYTF.

This clonotype was counted only a few times. The chain uses TRBV6-6 and TRBJ2-3; 15 nucleotides match TRBD2. Germline V lookup: CDR1 MNHNY, CDR2 SVGAGI (reference sequence). J lost 5 bases, V lost 6 bases, and 12 bases had no gene match. The CDR3 totals 18 residues. The CDR3 is CASSPPGLAGGSRDTQYF. CDR3 DNA sequence: TGTGCCAGCAGCCCACCGGGACTAGCGGGGGGTAGTCGAGATACGCAGTATTTT.

Ten or more counts support this clonotype. For the CDR3, the DNA is TGCAGCGTTGACTTAGCGGGCACGAACACTGAAGCTTTCTTT. This sequence encodes CSVDLAGTNTEAFF. V is TRBV29-1 and J is TRBJ1-1, with D unclear. V shed 3 bases and J shed 1 base, with 12 bases lying between them. Germline V gene data show CDR1 as SQVTM and CDR2 as ANQGSEA. The CDR3 loop spans 14 amino acids.

This clonotype was found many times. The J gene is TRBJ2-3, the V gene TRBV10-3; D is unclear. Looked up from germline, CDR1 is ENHRY and CDR2 is SYGVKD. The length of the CDR3 is 15 residues. The V end lost 4 bases, the J end lost 0 bases, and 11 bases lay between the germline ends. In DNA form, the CDR3 reads TGTGCCATCAGTGCCATGAGTACAAGCACAGATACGCAGTATTTT. It specifies CAISAMSTSTDTQYF.

This clonotype was picked up a small number of times. This chain links TRBV28 with TRBJ2-7; D is tentatively TRBD1 or TRBD2 (6 bases each). This CDR3 spans 15 amino acids. Germline CDR1 is MDHEN and CDR2 is SYDVKM. V was cut by 2 bases and J by 3 bases, with 14 bases left in between. CDR3 coding DNA: TGTGCCAGCAGTTTAGCCCGGGGGCCCTTCTACGAGCAGTACTTC. As protein: CASSLARGPFYEQYF.

V usage is TRBV2 and J usage is TRBJ2-4, with a possible D match to TRBD2 (5 bases). With 7 bases removed from V and 3 bases from J, the gap between germline ends came to 7 bases. CDR1 SNHLY and CDR2 FYNNEI come from the germline V gene. CDR3 size: 12 residues. As DNA, the CDR3 is TGTGCCAGCAAAGAGGGCAAAAACATTCAGTACTTC. Protein product: CASKEGKNIQYF.

The sample holds a few counts of this clonotype. The chain has TRBV10-3 and TRBJ2-1, with D possibly being TRBD1 (5 bases). The ends were cut back, 2 bases at V and 3 bases at J, with 11 bases in the middle. The CDR3 extends over 15 amino acids. Germline lookup yields CDR1 ENHRY and CDR2 SYGVKD. The CDR3: CAISEQRGSYNEQFF. The CDR3 DNA reads TGTGCCATCAGTGAGCAAAGGGGTAGCTACAATGAGCAGTTCTTC.

This clonotype was seen repeatedly, ten times or more. The chain joins TRBV28 to TRBJ1-2; the D is unclear. This CDR3 spans 14 amino acids. CDR1 is MDHEN, CDR2 SYDVKM, per germline. Trimming removed 5 bases at V and 8 bases at J, with 18 bases between. CDR3: CASSIANSWLGYTF. Here the CDR3 DNA reads TGTGCCAGCAGTATTGCGAACAGCTGGCTCGGCTACACCTTC.

This clonotype was observed a handful of times. J is TRBJ2-1 and V is TRBV20-1; no clear D. V was cut by 3 bases and J by 4 bases, with 7 bases left in between. This CDR3 is 12 amino acids long. Germline V gene lookup returns CDR1 DFQATT and CDR2 SNEGSKA (reference sequence). The CDR3 loop reads CSASTTYNEQFF. Written as DNA, the CDR3 is TGCAGTGCTAGTACAACGTACAATGAGCAGTTCTTC.

CDR3 residues: CASSLPGSATNEKLFF. The CDR3 nucleotides are TGTGCCAGCAGCTTGCCCGGCAGTGCAACTAATGAAAAACTGTTTTTT. The genes are TRBV5-4 and TRBJ1-4, with D hard to call. In germline, CDR1 is SGHNT, CDR2 YYREEE (reference sequence). Trimming removed 1 base from V and 0 bases from J, with 10 bases in between. The CDR3 spans 16 residues.

This clonotype was seen a few times. The V gene is TRBV13, the J gene TRBJ1-6; D not resolved. Germline V lookup: CDR1 PRHDT, CDR2 FYEKMQ (reference sequence). This CDR3 has 13 residues. Trimming cost V 3 bases and J 5 bases, with 5 bases left between them. The CDR3 protein is CASSFLDNSPLHF. The CDR3 DNA reads as TGTGCCAGCAGCTTTCTGGATAATTCACCCCTCCACTTT.

This clonotype was seen at least ten times. The chain couples TRBV4-3 to TRBJ1-2; 9 bases agree with TRBD1. Germline CDR1 is LGHNA and CDR2 is YSLEER. The CDR3 has 15 amino acids. With 0 bases clipped from V and 8 bases from J, the junction kept 7 bases outside the gene matches. This CDR3 reads CASSQELQGAGGYTF. Here the CDR3 DNA reads TGCGCCAGCAGCCAAGAATTACAGGGGGCTGGAGGCTACACCTTC.

The gene calls are TRBV12-3 or TRBV12-4 and TRBJ2-2; no clear D gene. CDR3 length: 14 amino acids. Trimming cost V 3 bases and J 3 bases, with 8 bases left between them. CDR3 coding DNA: TGTGCCAGCAGTTTGTTAACGGACACCGGGGAGCTGTTTTTT. This gives the protein CASSLLTDTGELFF.

The table lists this clonotype with many counts. This chain links TRBV12-3 or TRBV12-4 with TRBJ2-1; 10 bases match TRBD2. Germline trimming cut 4 bases from V and 3 bases from J; bases unmatched to any gene: 9. The CDR3 is 17 amino acids. CDR3 in amino acids: CASSSPAGTSVYNEQFF. The CDR3 region has the DNA TGTGCCAGCAGTTCCCCCGCCGGGACTAGCGTCTACAATGAGCAGTTCTTC.

Details on this clonotype: Its ends do not fully match the called genes, so a read error is possible. The rearrangement joins TRBV10-3 to TRBJ2-3, with D perhaps TRBD2 (6 bases). The CDR3 consists of 15 residues. Germline CDR1 and CDR2: ENHRY and SYGVKD. CDR3 DNA sequence: TGTGCCATCAGTGAGTCGCGGGGAGCCACATATACGCAGTATTTT. It translates to CAISESRGATYTQYF.

This clonotype was picked up a small number of times. The rearrangement joins TRBV6-5 to TRBJ2-1; TRBD2 matches at 9 bases. After removal of 4 bases from V and 9 bases from J, the junction contained 16 bases not matched to a gene. Per germline, CDR1 MNHEY and CDR2 SVGAGI. This CDR3 has 17 residues. As DNA, the CDR3 is TGTGCCAGCAGTTTGGGTTTTGGCGGGGGGGCCGGTACTGAGCAGTTCTTC. It is translated as CASSLGFGGGAGTEQFF.

V usage is TRBV19 and J usage is TRBJ2-1, with 8 bases lining up with TRBD1. V gave up 0 bases and J gave up 14 bases; unmatched junction bases: 3. This CDR3 is 12 amino acids long. Germline loops: CDR1 LNHDA, CDR2 SQIVND (reference sequence). The CDR3 coding sequence is TGTGCCAGTAGTATAGATCGGACAGGGAAGTTCTTC. Its protein is CASSIDRTGKFF.

There are a few counts of this clonotype. V is TRBV2 and J is TRBJ1-5; a possible D gene is TRBD1 (5 bases). Germline V lookup: CDR1 SNHLY, CDR2 FYNNEI. Trimming took off 7 bases at V and 2 bases at J, with 9 bases between the two ends. This CDR3 is 13 amino acids long. CDR3 bases: TGTGCCAGCATAGGCAGGGGCAATCAGCCCCAGCATTTT. Amino acid sequence: CASIGRGNQPQHF.

This clonotype was observed a handful of times. The chain joins TRBV29-1 to TRBJ2-3; 7 bases line up with TRBD1. This CDR3 has 15 amino acids. From germline, CDR1 is SQVTM and CDR2 ANQGSEA. Trimming at V came to 2 bases and at J to 1 base, leaving 6 bases not matched to a gene. The CDR3 DNA sequence: TGCAGCGTTGAATCCAAAGGGGGCGGCACAGATACGCAGTATTTT. This encodes CSVESKGGGTDTQYF.

Only a few counts were recorded for this clonotype. The V and J genes are TRBV12-3 or TRBV12-4 and TRBJ1-5; D is perhaps TRBD1 (6 bases). This CDR3 spans 14 amino acids. Trimming removed 5 bases at V and 7 bases at J, with 15 bases between. The CDR3 sequence: CASSGQIDWQPQHF. Here the CDR3 DNA reads TGTGCCAGCAGTGGACAGATTGATTGGCAGCCCCAGCATTTT.

The chain carries TRBV18 and TRBJ2-1, with unresolved D. The CDR3 totals 15 residues. The V end lost 0 bases, the J end lost 1 base, and 7 bases lay between the germline ends. Germline CDR1 is KGHSH and CDR2 is LQKENI. The CDR3 region is CASSPPFQSYNEQFF. CDR3 nucleotide sequence: TGTGCCAGCTCACCACCGTTCCAGTCCTACAATGAGCAGTTCTTC.

The sample holds many counts of this clonotype. Sequence at one end of the junction differs from germline and may be a read error. This chain uses TRBV7-9 with TRBJ1-1; D not resolved. The CDR3 is 12 amino acids. The germline V gene encodes CDR1 SEHNR and CDR2 FQNEAQ (reference sequence). CDR3: CASSLARSEAFF. CDR3 nucleotides: TGTGCCAGCAGTTTAGCGCGTTCTGAAGCTTTCTTT. Complete variable domain (other parts from reference TRBV7-9 and TRBJ1-1): DTGVSQNPRHKITKRGQNVTFRCDPISEHNRLYWYRQTLGQGPEFLTYFQNEAQLEKSRLLSDRFSAERPKGSFSTLEIQRTEQGDSAMYLCASSLARSEAFFGQGTRLTVV.

The V gene is TRBV15, the J gene TRBJ2-5, with 12 bases aligning to TRBD2. Germline loops: CDR1 LNHNV, CDR2 YYDKDF (reference sequence). This CDR3 has 18 residues. The junction had 15 bases not matched to a gene; V was cut back by 5 bases and J by 5 bases. The CDR3 bases are TGTGCCACCAGCTTAGGGGCACTAGCGGGGGGAAAGGAGGAGACCCAGTACTTC. Translated, it gives CATSLGALAGGKEETQYF.

This clonotype came up many times. V usage is TRBV21-1 and J usage is TRBJ1-5; no DNA check was done on the table's D call, TRBD1. TRBV21-1 is described as a pseudogene. There are 18 residues in the CDR3. CDR3 amino acids: CASSRPTGREYSNQPQHF. The CDR3 DNA is TGTGCCAGCAGCAGACCGACAGGGAGGGAGTATAGCAATCAGCCCCAGCATTTT.

The table lists this clonotype with many counts. This rearrangement joins TRBV28 to TRBJ2-7; the D gene is possibly TRBD1 (5 bases). The CDR3 covers 19 residues. In germline, CDR1 is MDHEN, CDR2 SYDVKM. Trimming removed 4 bases at V and 5 bases at J, with 30 bases between. The CDR3, as DNA: TGTGCCAGCAGTTCCGACTCAACCAGGGTCCCCAAGTGGTCCCACGAGCAGTACTTC. It codes for CASSSDSTRVPKWSHEQYF.